Listed here are 12 T cell receptor beta chains from one sample, sequenced in a study of T cell changes during pregnancy in multiple sclerosis (dated by TCRdb to the late 2010s). The protocol used for the library was the immunoSEQ multiplex PCR assay. TCRdb holds this immuneACCESS table with in-frame rearrangements only. Some clones are missing; in checked studies, unresolved V genes explain under half, and the rest has no known cause. Counted in this sample were 40,000 to 55,000 clones; roughly nine tenths of them appeared once. Over 1.2% of the sample comes from the top ten. The material sequenced was peripheral blood, taken in the first trimester of pregnancy. Receptors originate from a female donor in good health, enrolled as a control in a pregnancy study.

The V and J genes are TRBV2 and TRBJ2-5; maybe TRBD2 (6 bases). The ends were cut back, 4 bases at V and 4 bases at J, with 13 bases in the middle. The germline gives CDR1 SNHLY, CDR2 FYNNEI. The CDR3 runs 14 residues. CDR3 amino acids: CASSVAEGRETQYF. In DNA, the CDR3 is TGTGCCAGCAGTGTAGCGGAGGGGAGAGAGACCCAGTACTTC.

The chain is built from TRBV27 and TRBJ2-1; 12 bases are shared with TRBD2. Looked up from germline, CDR1 is MNHEY and CDR2 is SMNVEV (reference sequence). The CDR3 length is 15 residues. V lost 7 bases, J lost 4 bases, and 5 bases stayed unmatched. Written as DNA, the CDR3 is TGTGCCAGCACCCGGGGGACTAGCGGGTACAATGAGCAGTTCTTC. Its protein product is CASTRGTSGYNEQFF.

The chain employs TRBV27 and TRBJ2-7; D is ambiguous. The CDR3 consists of 13 residues. V was clipped by 7 bases and J by 0 bases, with 10 bases between them. The germline V gene encodes CDR1 MNHEY and CDR2 SMNVEV (reference sequence). The CDR3 here is CASMSWSSYEQYF. The CDR3 DNA reads TGTGCCAGCATGTCGTGGAGCTCCTACGAGCAGTACTTC.

This sequence joins TRBV10-3 and TRBJ1-5; TRBD1 might be the D (5 bases). Trimming took off 6 bases at V and 7 bases at J, with 13 bases between the two ends. The CDR3 is 13 amino acids. CDR1 is ENHRY, CDR2 SYGVKD, per germline. The CDR3 nucleotides are TGTGCCATCAGCGGGGGTGGGGAGCAGCCCCAGCATTTT. Its translation is CAISGGGEQPQHF.

In regard to this clone: The junction differs from germline at one of its ends, possibly a read error. The V gene is TRBV6-1, the J gene TRBJ2-5; D gene unclear. Looked up from germline, CDR1 is MNHNS and CDR2 is SASEGT. This CDR3 has 12 amino acids. The DNA for the CDR3 is TGTGCCAGCAGTGATTCACCGGTTTCCCTCGACTTC. Amino acids: CASSDSPVSLDF.

This sequence joins TRBV11-2 and TRBJ1-1; TRBD1 aligns across 10 bases. V gave up 1 base and J gave up 7 bases; unmatched junction bases: 0. This CDR3 spans 13 amino acids. Germline V lookup: CDR1 SGHAT, CDR2 FQNNGV. The CDR3 DNA reads TGTGCCAGCAGCTTAGGGGACAGGGGTGAAGCTTTCTTT. Its protein product is CASSLGDRGEAFF.

This rearrangement joins TRBV5-1 to TRBJ2-1, with 7 bases matching TRBD1. Trimming took 0 bases from V and 3 from J; bases not matched to a gene: 3. CDR1 is SGHRS and CDR2 is YFSETQ in the germline V gene. The CDR3 consists of 15 residues. DNA of the CDR3: TGCGCCAGCAGCTTGGCCGGGACAGACTACAATGAGCAGTTCTTC. This sequence encodes CASSLAGTDYNEQFF.

V gene TRBV7-2 combines with J gene TRBJ2-3; 12 bases align to TRBD2. V shed 3 bases and J 2 bases; nucleotides not matched to a gene: 3. The CDR3 is 16 residues long. Germline V gene sequence: CDR1 SGHTA, CDR2 FQGNSA. For the CDR3, the DNA is TGTGCCAGCAGCTTCCTAGCGGGGGGGATCACAGATACGCAGTATTTT. Its protein product is CASSFLAGGITDTQYF.

The table lists this clone with a count of one. The chain is built from TRBV4-1 and TRBJ1-1; D ambiguous. CDR3 length: 14 residues. CDR1 is MGHRA, CDR2 YSYEKL, per germline. V was pared by 3 bases and J by 0 bases, with 8 bases between. For the CDR3, the DNA is TGCGCCAGCAGCCAGCAGAACATGAACACTGAAGCTTTCTTT. Its translation is CASSQQNMNTEAFF.

This chain connects TRBV28 to TRBJ1-2; 7 bases are a match to TRBD1. V lost 7 bases, J lost 0 bases, and 8 bases stayed unmatched. Per germline, CDR1 MDHEN and CDR2 SYDVKM. The CDR3 is made up of 15 amino acids. The CDR3 here is CASTPPGQTNYGYTF. In nucleotides, the CDR3 is TGTGCCAGCACTCCACCGGGACAGACTAACTATGGCTACACCTTC.

This rearrangement joins TRBV5-4 to TRBJ1-6; weak D call: TRBD1 (5 bases). The germline V gene encodes CDR1 SGHNT and CDR2 YYREEE (reference sequence). CDR3 length: 14 residues. V was cut by 4 bases and J by 7 bases, with 12 bases left in between. The CDR3 here is CASSRRRDNSPLHF. CDR3 sequence (DNA): TGTGCCAGCAGCCGGCGGAGGGACAATTCACCCCTCCACTTT.

V is TRBV7-2 and J is TRBJ2-3; tentatively, D is TRBD2 (7 bases). CDR3 size: 15 residues. Germline-derived CDR1 and CDR2 are SGHTA and FQGNSA. Between the trimmed V and J ends, which lost 1 base and 7 bases, there was a span of 15 bases. The CDR3 DNA reads as TGTGCCAGCAGCTTAGGAGGGGGGGGAAAAAATACGCAGTATTTT. Translating it yields CASSLGGGGKNTQYF.